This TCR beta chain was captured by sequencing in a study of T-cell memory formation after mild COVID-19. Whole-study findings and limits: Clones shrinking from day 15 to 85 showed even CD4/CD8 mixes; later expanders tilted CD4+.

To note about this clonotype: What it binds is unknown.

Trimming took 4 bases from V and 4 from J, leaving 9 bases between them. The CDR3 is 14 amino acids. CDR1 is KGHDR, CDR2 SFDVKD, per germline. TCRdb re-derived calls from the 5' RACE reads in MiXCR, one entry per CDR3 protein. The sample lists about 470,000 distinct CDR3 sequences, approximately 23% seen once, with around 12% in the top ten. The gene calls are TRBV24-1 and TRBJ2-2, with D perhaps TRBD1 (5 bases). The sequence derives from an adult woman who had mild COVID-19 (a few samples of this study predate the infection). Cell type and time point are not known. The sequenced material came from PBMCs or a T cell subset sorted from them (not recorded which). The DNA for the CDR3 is TGTGCCACCAGTGACCAGGGCCCCACCGGGGAGCTGTTTTTT. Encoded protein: CATSDQGPTGELFF.